These 17 T cell receptor beta chains came from one sample sequenced in a study of PD-1 blockade in classical Hodgkin lymphoma. Repertoires were generated with immunoSEQ multiplex PCR, while TCRdb's copy carries only in-frame clones and drops some. The repertoire has under 60,000 clones, 86% of them found once; the top ten carry roughly 7%. Time point noted: cycle 4 day 1 (C4D1), after around six weeks of nivolumab. Relapses following autologous stem cell transplantation were seen in all patients, with brentuximab vedotin exposure varying. This specimen was peripheral blood mononuclear cells (PBMCs), taken before the fourth cycle of nivolumab. Every receptor here comes from a human donor with classical Hodgkin lymphoma.

The chain carries TRBV5-1 and TRBJ1-1, with D maybe TRBD1 (5 bases). The length of the CDR3 is 14 residues. Germline lookup yields CDR1 SGHRS and CDR2 YFSETQ. The V end was cut by 4 bases, the J end by 0 bases, with 10 bases between. The CDR3 DNA reads TGCGCCAGCAGCCCCGGGGCAGTGAACACTGAAGCTTTCTTT. It is translated as CASSPGAVNTEAFF. The complete variable domain, with remaining parts taken from reference TRBV5-1 and TRBJ1-1, reads KAGVTQTPRYLIKTRGQQVTLSCSPISGHRSVSWYQQTPGQGLQFLFEYFSETQRNKGNFPGRFSGRQFSNSRSEMNVSTLELGDSALYLCASSPGAVNTEAFFGQGTRLTVV.

This sequence joins TRBV29-1 and TRBJ1-6; D gene uncertain. Germline V gene lookup returns CDR1 SQVTM and CDR2 ANQGSEA. The CDR3 consists of 13 residues. V lost 7 bases to trimming and J lost 7 bases, with 14 bases between them. The CDR3 nucleotides are TGCAGCGCGTCCGACGGCTCAAATTCACCCCTCCACTTT. Residues: CSASDGSNSPLHF.

The rearrangement joins TRBV20-1 to TRBJ1-2; D might be TRBD1 (5 bases). The germline gives CDR1 DFQATT, CDR2 SNEGSKA (reference sequence). Trimming removed 5 bases from V and 8 bases from J, with 12 bases in between. The CDR3 length is 11 residues. CDR3 sequence (DNA): TGCAGTGCTGGTCAGGGACGGGGCTACACCTTC. Protein: CSAGQGRGYTF.

The genes are TRBV7-8 and TRBJ2-7, with 9 bases lining up with TRBD1. CDR3 length: 14 amino acids. Germline-derived CDR1 and CDR2 are SGHVS and FQNEAQ. V shed 5 bases and J 7 bases; nucleotides not matched to a gene: 9. This CDR3 reads CASSMDRGLKEQYF. The CDR3 DNA sequence: TGTGCCAGCAGCATGGACAGGGGACTGAAGGAGCAGTACTTC.

This clone was counted a few times. The chain links TRBV7-9 to TRBJ1-1, with D possibly being TRBD1 (6 bases). Germline CDR1 reads SEHNR; CDR2 reads FQNEAQ (reference sequence). Trimming removed 1 base at V and 1 base at J, with 10 bases between. The CDR3 is 15 amino acids. CDR3 sequence (DNA): TGTGCCAGCAGCTTAGGGGGGACATCGAACACTGAAGCTTTCTTT. This codes for CASSLGGTSNTEAFF.

V usage is TRBV19 and J usage is TRBJ2-7; 8 positions agree with TRBD2. The V segment lost 8 bases and the J segment 7 bases; nucleotides outside the gene matches: 10. The CDR3 runs 13 residues. CDR1 LNHDA and CDR2 SQIVND come from the germline V gene (reference sequence). CDR3 residues: CASSLSRGGEQYF. The CDR3 nucleotides are TGTGCCAGTTCCCTCTCCCGGGGGGGTGAGCAGTACTTC.

V usage is TRBV6-4 and J usage is TRBJ2-3; 11 bases align to TRBD2. J was trimmed by 3 bases and V by 8 bases; bases with no gene match: 13. CDR1 is MRHNA and CDR2 is SNTAGT in the germline V gene. This CDR3 contains 17 residues. The CDR3 is CASQKIRTSGRTDTQYF. In DNA, the CDR3 is TGTGCCAGCCAGAAAATTCGGACTAGCGGGCGTACAGATACGCAGTATTTT.

This clone was seen just once. For the CDR3, the DNA is TGTGCCAGCAGTGATAGAGGAGAAGTAGCAACTAATGAAAAACTGTTTTTT. Its protein is CASSDRGEVATNEKLFF. V usage is TRBV6-1 and J usage is TRBJ1-4, with D unresolved. The CDR3 runs to 17 residues. The V and J ends lost 3 bases and 0 bases respectively, with 14 bases between them. CDR1 is MNHNS, CDR2 SASEGT, per germline.

The chain is built from TRBV7-9 and TRBJ2-5; D is ambiguous. CDR3 length equals 13 residues. The germline V and J ends were trimmed by 1 base and 5 bases, with 8 bases remaining between them. CDR1 is SEHNR, CDR2 FQNEAQ, per germline (reference sequence). The CDR3 DNA is TGTGCCAGCAGCTTAGGTGTGGGGGAGACCCAGTACTTC. Its translation is CASSLGVGETQYF. Full variable domain (outside the CDR3, taken from reference TRBV7-9 and TRBJ2-5): DTGVSQNPRHKITKRGQNVTFRCDPISEHNRLYWYRQTLGQGPEFLTYFQNEAQLEKSRLLSDRFSAERPKGSFSTLEIQRTEQGDSAMYLCASSLGVGETQYFGPGTRLLVL.

This chain links TRBV4-2 with TRBJ2-6, with TRBD1 matching over 12 bases. The germline CDR1 and CDR2 sequences are LGHNA and YNFKEQ. V was clipped by 1 base and J by 0 bases; unmatched bases: 16. CDR3 size: 23 residues. CDR3 protein: CASSQVRGTGGRISSSGANVLTF. CDR3 coding DNA: TGTGCCAGCAGCCAAGTGAGGGGGACAGGGGGCCGAATTTCAAGCTCTGGGGCCAACGTCCTGACTTTC.

This rearrangement joins TRBV2 to TRBJ2-2, with 10 bases that match TRBD2. Trimming took 7 bases from V and 5 from J; bases not matched to a gene: 13. The CDR3 loop spans 17 amino acids. Germline V gene lookup returns CDR1 SNHLY and CDR2 FYNNEI. CDR3 amino acids: CASTPTSGTLRTGELFF. CDR3 in DNA: TGTGCCAGCACCCCCACTAGCGGGACCTTGAGGACCGGGGAGCTGTTTTTT.

The chain couples TRBV28 to TRBJ1-3, with D unresolved. The CDR3 consists of 14 residues. The V gene lost 6 bases and the J gene lost 0 bases, with 9 bases spanning the gap. Looked up from germline, CDR1 is MDHEN and CDR2 is SYDVKM. The CDR3 reads CASSRDGSGNTIYF. CDR3 in DNA: TGTGCCAGCAGCCGAGACGGCTCTGGAAACACCATATATTTT. Full variable domain (remainder filled in from reference TRBV28 and TRBJ1-3): DVKVTQSSRYLVKRTGEKVFLECVQDMDHENMFWYRQDPGLGLRLIYFSYDVKMKEKGDIPEGYSVSREKKERFSLILESASTNQTSMYLCASSRDGSGNTIYFGEGSWLTVV.

V usage is TRBV5-6 and J usage is TRBJ1-4; no clear D. Germline V lookup: CDR1 SGHDT, CDR2 YYEEEE. The length of the CDR3 is 16 residues. Trimming left V 4 bases short and J 3 bases short, with 16 bases between. CDR3 nucleotide sequence: TGTGCCAGCAGCGTGATCGACCGCCAGGCTAATGAAAAACTGTTTTTT. Its translation is CASSVIDRQANEKLFF.

This chain connects TRBV27 to TRBJ2-1; 7 bases agree with TRBD2. Germline V lookup: CDR1 MNHEY, CDR2 SMNVEV (reference sequence). Losses at the gene ends were 2 bases for V and 4 bases for J; bases not matched to a gene: 11. This CDR3 contains 17 residues. CDR3 protein: CASSLGDKGLRYNEQFF. The CDR3 nucleotides are TGTGCCAGCAGTTTAGGCGATAAGGGACTACGATACAATGAGCAGTTCTTC.

The rearrangement uses TRBV9 and TRBJ1-4; maybe TRBD1 (5 bases). Trimming left V 0 bases short and J 4 bases short, with 13 bases between. CDR1 is SGDLS, CDR2 YYNGEE, per germline. This CDR3 is built from 16 residues. The chain's CDR3 is CASSVGSGKDNEKLFF. CDR3 bases: TGTGCCAGCAGCGTAGGGTCAGGGAAGGATAATGAAAAACTGTTTTTT.

This sequence joins TRBV7-3 and TRBJ2-2; 10 nucleotides align to TRBD2. V lost 4 bases to trimming and J lost 1 base; unmatched junction nucleotides: 0. Germline V gene data show CDR1 as SGHTA and CDR2 as FQGTGA. The CDR3 has 15 residues. CDR3 loop: CASSSSGGNTGELFF. As DNA, the CDR3 is TGTGCCAGCAGCTCTAGCGGGGGGAACACCGGGGAGCTGTTTTTT.

This chain joins TRBV2 and TRBJ2-7; 12 bases are shared with TRBD2. V trimming: 0 bases; J trimming: 4 bases; junction bases outside the gene matches: 7. The germline gives CDR1 SNHLY, CDR2 FYNNEI. CDR3 size: 17 residues. The CDR3 DNA reads TGTGCCAGCAGTGAAGCCCTACTAGCGGGGGGCCGGTACGAGCAGTACTTC. Protein product: CASSEALLAGGRYEQYF.